This entry lists 9 T cell receptor beta chains sequenced from one sample in a study of cytomegalovirus exposure and HLA in healthy donors. Vbeta (60) and Jbeta (13) primers were used in the PCR. The repertoire was sequenced with immunoSEQ multiplex PCR; TCRdb's copy has only in-frame clones and lacks some. The data hold 100,000 or so clones, with 74% observed a single time. Sequences were obtained from PBMCs. Receptors were obtained from a human donor in good health.

This chain links TRBV7-9 with TRBJ2-5, with 15 bases fitting TRBD2. Germline V gene data show CDR1 as SEHNR and CDR2 as FQNEAQ (reference sequence). V lost 10 bases to trimming and J lost 4 bases; unmatched junction nucleotides: 10. The CDR3 spans 16 residues. The CDR3 DNA sequence: TGTGCCATCCCCCTTCCGGGACTAGCGGGGGGAGAGACCCAGTACTTC. This sequence encodes CAIPLPGLAGGETQYF.

V usage is TRBV19 and J usage is TRBJ1-1; TRBD1 aligns across 7 bases. Trimming removed 7 bases from V and 3 bases from J; junction bases left unmatched: 8. The germline gives CDR1 LNHDA, CDR2 SQIVND (reference sequence). This CDR3 is built from 14 residues. CDR3 coding DNA: TGTGCCAGTACAAGGGGACAGACTTACACTGAAGCTTTCTTT. Protein sequence: CASTRGQTYTEAFF.

The chain combines TRBV15 with TRBJ1-5; 11 bases agree with TRBD1. The CDR3 is 16 amino acids. CDR1 and CDR2 from the germline V gene are LNHNV and YYDKDF (reference sequence). Trimming removed 8 bases from V and 7 bases from J; junction bases left unmatched: 13. The CDR3 here is CATQGAGQGAWQPQHF. The CDR3 DNA reads as TGTGCCACCCAAGGGGCAGGACAGGGGGCATGGCAGCCCCAGCATTTT.

The rearrangement links TRBV5-4 to TRBJ1-1, with D unclear. The CDR3 is made up of 13 amino acids. V shed 2 bases and J shed 0 bases, with 5 bases lying between them. The germline V gene has CDR1 SGHNT and CDR2 YYREEE (reference sequence). CDR3 region: CASSFRMNTEAFF. The CDR3 bases are TGTGCCAGCAGCTTCAGGATGAACACTGAAGCTTTCTTT. The full variable domain, with the rest looked up from reference TRBV5-4 and TRBJ1-1, is ETGVTQSPTHLIKTRGQQVTLRCSSQSGHNTVSWYQQALGQGPQFIFQYYREEENGRGNFPPRFSGLQFPNYSSELNVNALELDDSALYLCASSFRMNTEAFFGQGTRLTVV.

The chain carries TRBV4-2 and TRBJ1-1; 7 bases are shared with TRBD1. This CDR3 region has 14 residues. With V trimmed by 1 base and J by 7 bases, 6 bases remained unmatched. Per the germline V gene, CDR1 is LGHNA and CDR2 is YNFKEQ. The CDR3 here is CASSQVQGPIEAFF. DNA for the CDR3: TGTGCCAGCAGCCAAGTACAGGGGCCTATTGAAGCTTTCTTT.

This clone was seen more than once but under ten times. The chain uses TRBV7-2 and TRBJ1-2; D unclear. CDR1 and CDR2 (germline): SGHTA, FQGNSA. V lost 4 bases to trimming and J lost 6 bases, with 9 bases between them. The CDR3 runs 12 residues. The CDR3 region is CASSSGVDGYTF. CDR3 bases: TGTGCCAGCAGCTCCGGTGTCGATGGCTACACCTTC.

This clone has just a few counts. This sequence joins TRBV18 and TRBJ1-1, with D maybe TRBD1 (6 bases). Germline V gives CDR1 KGHSH, CDR2 LQKENI. Trimming shortened V by 3 bases and J by 1 base, and 6 bases separated the two germline ends. The CDR3 is 13 amino acids. The DNA of the CDR3 is TGTGCCAGCTCACCGGGACAGAACACTGAAGCTTTCTTT. Encoded protein: CASSPGQNTEAFF.

The J gene is TRBJ1-3, the V gene TRBV6-5; D might be TRBD1 (6 bases). Trimming took 5 bases from V and 5 from J, leaving 16 bases between them. The CDR3 totals 15 residues. Germline V lookup: CDR1 MNHEY, CDR2 SVGAGI. CDR3 loop: CASSGFAGVRNTIYF. The CDR3 nucleotides are TGTGCCAGCAGTGGTTTCGCAGGGGTGAGAAACACCATATATTTT.

This sequence joins TRBV7-2 and TRBJ2-2; 14 bases are shared with TRBD2. The CDR3 runs to 19 residues. Germline V gene data show CDR1 as SGHTA and CDR2 as FQGNSA. V shed 5 bases, J shed 6 bases, and the junction held 14 bases outside the gene matches. CDR3 amino acids: CASSPRRRLAGGRSGELFF. The CDR3 nucleotides read TGTGCCAGCAGCCCCCGACGAAGACTAGCGGGGGGGCGGTCCGGGGAGCTGTTTTTT.